Following are 8 T cell receptor beta chains from one sample sequenced in a study of OX40 agonist ivuxolimab in advanced cancers. Library construction relied on the immunoSEQ multiplex PCR assay. The immuneACCESS repertoire file appears here via TCRdb, limited to in-frame rearrangements. These files lack a portion of the clones; in checked studies, under half of the deficit traces to unresolved V genes, and the cause of the others is not known. The sample table records 70,000 to 85,000 clones; 85% to 95% of these occur just once. The ten largest make up approximately 6% of the sample. The specimen was CD4+ or CD8+ T cells sorted from blood, collected in a trial of the OX40 agonist ivuxolimab. The source is an adult with an advanced solid tumor such as melanoma, head and neck, liver or kidney cancer.

The gene calls are TRBV9 and TRBJ2-2; no clear D. CDR1 and CDR2 (germline): SGDLS, YYNGEE. Trimming shortened V by 4 bases and J by 4 bases, and 8 bases separated the two germline ends. This CDR3 contains 13 residues. CDR3 region: CASSPKGTGELFF. CDR3 DNA sequence: TGTGCCAGCAGCCCTAAGGGCACCGGGGAGCTGTTTTTT.

This clone was counted only a few times. This rearrangement joins TRBV4-1 to TRBJ1-1; D is undetermined. CDR1 is MGHRA, CDR2 YSYEKL, per germline. This CDR3 contains 13 residues. The V and J ends lost 1 base and 6 bases respectively, with 9 bases between them. The CDR3 sequence is CASSQGPYPEAFF. CDR3 nucleotide sequence: TGCGCCAGCAGCCAAGGGCCATACCCTGAAGCTTTCTTT.

The V call is TRBV28, the J call TRBJ1-5, with D possibly matching TRBD1 (5 bases). The CDR3 is made up of 13 amino acids. V dropped 3 bases and J dropped 5 bases, with 8 bases sitting between them. Germline CDR1 is MDHEN and CDR2 is SYDVKM. This CDR3 reads CASSLRGDQPQHF. The CDR3 DNA reads TGTGCCAGCAGTTTGAGGGGAGATCAGCCCCAGCATTTT.

This rearrangement joins TRBV6-5 to TRBJ2-5; possible D gene TRBD1, 6 bases. The CDR3 contains 13 residues. CDR1 MNHEY and CDR2 SVGAGI come from the germline V gene. Between the trimmed V and J ends, which lost 6 bases and 5 bases, there was a span of 13 bases. This CDR3 is CASRANRAETQYF. In nucleotides, the CDR3 is TGTGCCAGCAGGGCCAACAGGGCTGAGACCCAGTACTTC.

V usage is TRBV21-1 and J usage is TRBJ2-7; TRBD1, the table's D call, was not compared with the DNA. TRBV21-1 is annotated as a pseudogene. The CDR3 has 16 amino acids. CDR3 nucleotides: TGTGCCAGCAGCAAAGAGTCTCACCTAAGTCCCGACAAGCAGTACTTC. It encodes CASSKESHLSPDKQYF.

The chain recombines TRBV9 with TRBJ1-1; TRBD1 might be the D (6 bases). V lost 3 bases and J lost 5, with 20 bases in between. The CDR3 covers 16 residues. CDR1 is SGDLS, CDR2 YYNGEE, per germline. The CDR3 is CASSGPRGAVGTEAFF. The DNA of the CDR3 is TGTGCCAGCAGCGGACCCCGGGGGGCGGTGGGGACTGAAGCTTTCTTT.

The V call is TRBV6-1, the J call TRBJ1-2; 9 nucleotides match TRBD1. The trim removed 6 bases at V and 9 bases at J, leaving 11 bases unmatched. The CDR3 sequence is 14 residues long. In germline, CDR1 is MNHNS, CDR2 SASEGT. The CDR3 DNA reads TGTGCCAGCAGGCAACACGGACAGGGGAAACGCTACACCTTC. The encoded protein is CASRQHGQGKRYTF.

This clone has a single count. The V call is TRBV30, the J call TRBJ2-5; D possibly corresponds to TRBD1 (6 bases). V was clipped by 3 bases and J by 1 base, with 12 bases between them. Per the germline V gene, CDR1 is GTSNPN and CDR2 is SVGIG (reference sequence). This CDR3 has 14 residues. Here the CDR3 DNA reads TGTGCCTGGAGGGACCGGACAGTCCAAGAGACCCAGTACTTC. It yields the protein CAWRDRTVQETQYF.